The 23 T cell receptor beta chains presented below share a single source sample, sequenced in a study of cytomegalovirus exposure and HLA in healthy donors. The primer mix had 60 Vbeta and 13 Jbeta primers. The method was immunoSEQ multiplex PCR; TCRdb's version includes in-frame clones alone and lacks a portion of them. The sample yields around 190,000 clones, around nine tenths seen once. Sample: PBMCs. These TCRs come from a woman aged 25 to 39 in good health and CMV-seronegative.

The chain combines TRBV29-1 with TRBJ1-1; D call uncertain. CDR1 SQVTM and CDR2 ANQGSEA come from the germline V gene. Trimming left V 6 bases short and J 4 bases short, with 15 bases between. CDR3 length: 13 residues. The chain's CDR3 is CSVPTGSVTEAFF. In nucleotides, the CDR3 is TGCAGCGTACCGACCGGGTCGGTCACTGAAGCTTTCTTT.

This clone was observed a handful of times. In nucleotides, the CDR3 is TGTGCCAGCAGCGTAGGTTCTTTCCAAGAGACCCAGTACTTC. This gives the protein CASSVGSFQETQYF. J is TRBJ2-5 and V is TRBV9; D gene ambiguous. The CDR3 is 14 amino acids. Germline CDR1 reads SGDLS; CDR2 reads YYNGEE. V lost 0 bases, J lost 1 base, and 7 bases lay in between.

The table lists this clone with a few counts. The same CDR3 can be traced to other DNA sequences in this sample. The CDR3 protein is CASTSNYGYTF. Here the CDR3 DNA reads TGTGCCAGCACATCCAACTATGGCTACACCTTC. The chain carries TRBV28 and TRBJ1-2; no clear D. Germline CDR1 is MDHEN and CDR2 is SYDVKM. The length of the CDR3 is 11 residues. V lost 7 bases, J lost 2 bases, and 5 bases lay in between.

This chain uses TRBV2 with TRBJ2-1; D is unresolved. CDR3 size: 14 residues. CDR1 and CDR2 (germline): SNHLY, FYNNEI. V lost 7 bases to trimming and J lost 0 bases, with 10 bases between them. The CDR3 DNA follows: TGTGCCAGCATGACTCACTCCTCCTACAATGAGCAGTTCTTC. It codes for CASMTHSSYNEQFF.

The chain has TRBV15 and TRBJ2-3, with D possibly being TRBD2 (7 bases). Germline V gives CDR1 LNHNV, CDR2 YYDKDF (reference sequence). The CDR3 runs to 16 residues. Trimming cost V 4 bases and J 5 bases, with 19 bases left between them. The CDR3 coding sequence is TGTGCCACCAGCATGTACGAGGGGGGGCCGGTAGATACGCAGTATTTT. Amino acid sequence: CATSMYEGGPVDTQYF.

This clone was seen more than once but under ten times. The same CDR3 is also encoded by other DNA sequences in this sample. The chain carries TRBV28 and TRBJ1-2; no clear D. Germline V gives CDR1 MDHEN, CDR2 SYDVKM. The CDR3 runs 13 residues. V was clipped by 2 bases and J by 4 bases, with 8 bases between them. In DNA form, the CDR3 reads TGTGCCAGCAGTTTACGGGGTCCCTATGGCTACACCTTC. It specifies CASSLRGPYGYTF.

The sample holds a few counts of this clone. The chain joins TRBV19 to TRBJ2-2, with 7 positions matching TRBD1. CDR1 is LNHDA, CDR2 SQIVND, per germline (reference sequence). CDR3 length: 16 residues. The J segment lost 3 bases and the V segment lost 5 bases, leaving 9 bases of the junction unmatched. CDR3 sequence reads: CASSPRGGADTGELFF. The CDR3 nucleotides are TGTGCCAGTAGTCCCCGAGGGGGCGCAGACACCGGGGAGCTGTTTTTT.

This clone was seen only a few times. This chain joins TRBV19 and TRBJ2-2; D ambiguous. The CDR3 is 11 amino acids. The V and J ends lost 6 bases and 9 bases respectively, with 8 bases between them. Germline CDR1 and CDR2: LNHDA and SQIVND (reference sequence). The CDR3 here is CASRYSRELFF. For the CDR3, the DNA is TGTGCCAGTAGGTATTCCCGGGAGCTGTTTTTT.

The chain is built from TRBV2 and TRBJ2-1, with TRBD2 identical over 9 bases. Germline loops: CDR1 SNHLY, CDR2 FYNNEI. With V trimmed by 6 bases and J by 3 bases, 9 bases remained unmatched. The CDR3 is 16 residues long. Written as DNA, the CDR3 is TGTGCCAGCAGCGCATTGGCTAGCGGGGTCTACAATGAGCAGTTCTTC. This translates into CASSALASGVYNEQFF.

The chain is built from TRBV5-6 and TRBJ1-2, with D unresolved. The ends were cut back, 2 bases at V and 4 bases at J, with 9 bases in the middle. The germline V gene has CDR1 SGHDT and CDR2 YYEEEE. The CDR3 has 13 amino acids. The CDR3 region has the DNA TGTGCCAGCAGCTTACGGGGTAGCTATGGCTACACCTTC. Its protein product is CASSLRGSYGYTF.

The CDR3 DNA follows: TGCGCCAGCAGCTTCGTACCGGACGGGAACGAGCAGTACTTC. It translates to CASSFVPDGNEQYF. The chain is built from TRBV5-1 and TRBJ2-7; tentatively, D is TRBD2 (5 bases). The germline gives CDR1 SGHRS, CDR2 YFSETQ. The ends were cut back, 2 bases at V and 5 bases at J, with 14 bases in the middle. The CDR3 runs to 14 residues.

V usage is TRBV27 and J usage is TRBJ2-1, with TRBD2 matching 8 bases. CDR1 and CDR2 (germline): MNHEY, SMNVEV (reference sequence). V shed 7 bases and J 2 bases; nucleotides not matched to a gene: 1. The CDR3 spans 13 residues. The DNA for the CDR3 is TGTGCCAGCACCGGGGGGGCCTACAATGAGCAGTTCTTC. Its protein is CASTGGAYNEQFF.

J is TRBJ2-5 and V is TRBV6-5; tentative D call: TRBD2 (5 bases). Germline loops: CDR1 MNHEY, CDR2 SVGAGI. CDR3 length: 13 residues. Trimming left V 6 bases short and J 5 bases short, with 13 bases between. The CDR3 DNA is TGTGCCAGCAGACGAAGGGAGTTTGAGACCCAGTACTTC. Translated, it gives CASRRREFETQYF.

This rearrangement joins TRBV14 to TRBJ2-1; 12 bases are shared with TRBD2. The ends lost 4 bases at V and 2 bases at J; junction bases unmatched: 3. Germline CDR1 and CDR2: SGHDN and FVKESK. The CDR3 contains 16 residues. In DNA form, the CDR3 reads TGTGCCAGCAGCCCCCGGACTAGCGGGACCTACAATGAGCAGTTCTTC. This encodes CASSPRTSGTYNEQFF.

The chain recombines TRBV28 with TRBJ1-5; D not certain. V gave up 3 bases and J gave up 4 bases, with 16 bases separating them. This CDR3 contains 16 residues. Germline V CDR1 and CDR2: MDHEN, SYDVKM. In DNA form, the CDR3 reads TGTGCCAGCAGTTTTAGTCATCGAGGGTTAAATCAGCCCCAGCATTTT. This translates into CASSFSHRGLNQPQHF.

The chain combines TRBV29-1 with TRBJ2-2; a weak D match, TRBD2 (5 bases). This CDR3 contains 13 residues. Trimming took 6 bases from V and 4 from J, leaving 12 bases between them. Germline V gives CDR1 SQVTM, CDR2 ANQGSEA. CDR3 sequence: CSVGVGSTGELFF. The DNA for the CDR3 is TGCAGCGTCGGGGTAGGGTCCACCGGGGAGCTGTTTTTT.

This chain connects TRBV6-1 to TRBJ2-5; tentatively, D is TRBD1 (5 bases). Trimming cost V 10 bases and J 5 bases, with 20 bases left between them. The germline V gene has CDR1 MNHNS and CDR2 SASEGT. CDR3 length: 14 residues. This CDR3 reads CATCDSLSWETQYF. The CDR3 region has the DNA TGTGCCACATGCGACAGTTTATCGTGGGAGACCCAGTACTTC.

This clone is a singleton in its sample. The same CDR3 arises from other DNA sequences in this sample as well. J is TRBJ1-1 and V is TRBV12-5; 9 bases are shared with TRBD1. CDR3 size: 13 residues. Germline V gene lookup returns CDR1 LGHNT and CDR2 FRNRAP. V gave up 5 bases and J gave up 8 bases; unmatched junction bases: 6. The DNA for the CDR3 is TGTGCTAGTGGTGTTACAGGGGGCACCGAAGCTTTCTTT. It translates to CASGVTGGTEAFF.

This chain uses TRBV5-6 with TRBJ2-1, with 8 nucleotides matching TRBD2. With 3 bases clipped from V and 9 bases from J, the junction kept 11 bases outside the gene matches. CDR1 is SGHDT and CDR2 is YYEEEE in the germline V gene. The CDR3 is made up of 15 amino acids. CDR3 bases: TGTGCCAGCAGCTGGGGGACTAGTCGGGGAGGTGAGCAGTTCTTC. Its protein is CASSWGTSRGGEQFF.

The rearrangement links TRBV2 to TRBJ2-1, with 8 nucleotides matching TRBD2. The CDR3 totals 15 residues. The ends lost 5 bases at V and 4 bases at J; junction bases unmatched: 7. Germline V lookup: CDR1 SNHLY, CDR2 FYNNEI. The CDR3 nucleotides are TGTGCCAGCAGTCCTCCCGGGACTAGATACAATGAGCAGTTCTTC. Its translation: CASSPPGTRYNEQFF.

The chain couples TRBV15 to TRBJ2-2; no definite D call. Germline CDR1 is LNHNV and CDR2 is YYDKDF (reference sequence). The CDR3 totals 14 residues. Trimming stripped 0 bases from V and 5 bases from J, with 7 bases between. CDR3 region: CATSRDYGTGELFF. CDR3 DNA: TGTGCCACCAGCAGAGATTACGGGACCGGGGAGCTGTTTTTT.

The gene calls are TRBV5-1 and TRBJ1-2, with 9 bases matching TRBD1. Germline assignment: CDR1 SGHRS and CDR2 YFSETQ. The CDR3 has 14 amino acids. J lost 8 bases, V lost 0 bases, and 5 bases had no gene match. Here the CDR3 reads CASSLDRGLSGYTF. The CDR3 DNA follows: TGCGCCAGCAGCTTGGACAGGGGGCTAAGCGGCTACACCTTC.

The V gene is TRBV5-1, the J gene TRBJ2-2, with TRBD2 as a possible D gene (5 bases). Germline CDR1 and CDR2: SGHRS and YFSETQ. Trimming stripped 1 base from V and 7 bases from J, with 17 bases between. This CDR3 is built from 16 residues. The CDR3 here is CASSLPQLSGDGELFF. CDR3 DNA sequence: TGCGCCAGCAGCTTGCCCCAGTTGAGCGGCGACGGGGAGCTGTTTTTT. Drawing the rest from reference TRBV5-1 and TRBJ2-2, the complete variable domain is KAGVTQTPRYLIKTRGQQVTLSCSPISGHRSVSWYQQTPGQGLQFLFEYFSETQRNKGNFPGRFSGRQFSNSRSEMNVSTLELGDSALYLCASSLPQLSGDGELFFGEGSRLTVL.